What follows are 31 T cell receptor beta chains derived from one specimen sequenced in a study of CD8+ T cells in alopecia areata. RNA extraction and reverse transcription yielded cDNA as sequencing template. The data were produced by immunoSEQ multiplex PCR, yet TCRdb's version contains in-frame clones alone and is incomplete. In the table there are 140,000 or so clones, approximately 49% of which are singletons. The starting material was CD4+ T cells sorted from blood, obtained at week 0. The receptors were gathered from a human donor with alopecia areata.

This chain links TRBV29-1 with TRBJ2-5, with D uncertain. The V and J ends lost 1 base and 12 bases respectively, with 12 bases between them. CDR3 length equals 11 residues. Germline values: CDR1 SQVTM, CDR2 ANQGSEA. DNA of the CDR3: TGCAGCGTTGAAGTGGGTAGCCTGGAGTACTTC. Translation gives CSVEVGSLEYF.

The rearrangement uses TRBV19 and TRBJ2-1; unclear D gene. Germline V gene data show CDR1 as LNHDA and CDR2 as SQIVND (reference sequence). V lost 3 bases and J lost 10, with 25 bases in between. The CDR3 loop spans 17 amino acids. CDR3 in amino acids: CASSIARTGLSKSEQFF. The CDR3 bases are TGTGCCAGTAGTATTGCAAGGACCGGCCTTTCCAAGAGCGAGCAGTTCTTC.

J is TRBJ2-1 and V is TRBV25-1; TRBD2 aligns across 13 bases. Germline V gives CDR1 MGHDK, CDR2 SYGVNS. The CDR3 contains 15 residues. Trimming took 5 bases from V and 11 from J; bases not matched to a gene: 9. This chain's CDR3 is CASSFPGTSGKQQFF. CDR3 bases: TGTGCCAGCAGTTTCCCCGGGACTAGCGGGAAGCAGCAGTTCTTC.

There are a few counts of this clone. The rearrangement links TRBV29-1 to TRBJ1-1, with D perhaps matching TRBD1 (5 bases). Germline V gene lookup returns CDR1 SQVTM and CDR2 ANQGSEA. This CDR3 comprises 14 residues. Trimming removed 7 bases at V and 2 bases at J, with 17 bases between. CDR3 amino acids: CSARGGGVNTEAFF. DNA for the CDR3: TGCAGCGCAAGAGGTGGGGGGGTTAACACTGAAGCTTTCTTT.

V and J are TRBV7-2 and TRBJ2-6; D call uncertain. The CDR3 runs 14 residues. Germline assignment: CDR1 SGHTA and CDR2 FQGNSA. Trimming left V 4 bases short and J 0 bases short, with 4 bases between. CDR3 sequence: CASSWGSGANVLTF. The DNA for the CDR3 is TGTGCCAGCAGCTGGGGCTCTGGGGCCAACGTCCTGACTTTC.

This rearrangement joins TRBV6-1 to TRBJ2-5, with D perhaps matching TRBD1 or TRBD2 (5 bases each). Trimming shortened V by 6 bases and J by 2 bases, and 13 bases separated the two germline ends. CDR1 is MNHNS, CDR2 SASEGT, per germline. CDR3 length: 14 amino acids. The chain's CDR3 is CASSLSWGQETQYF. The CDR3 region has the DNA TGTGCCAGCAGCCTTTCATGGGGGCAAGAGACCCAGTACTTC.

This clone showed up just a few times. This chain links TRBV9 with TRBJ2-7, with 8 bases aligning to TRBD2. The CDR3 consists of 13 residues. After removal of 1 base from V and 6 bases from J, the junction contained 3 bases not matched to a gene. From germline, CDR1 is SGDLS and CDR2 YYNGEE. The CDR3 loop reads CASSVLAGGEQYF. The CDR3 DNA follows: TGTGCCAGCAGCGTACTAGCGGGTGGCGAGCAGTACTTC.

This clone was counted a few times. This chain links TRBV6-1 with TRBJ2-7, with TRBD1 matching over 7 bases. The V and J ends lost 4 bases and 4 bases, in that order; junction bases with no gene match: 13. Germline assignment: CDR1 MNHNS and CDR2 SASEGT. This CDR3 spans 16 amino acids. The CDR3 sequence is CASSAPQGSQVYEQYF. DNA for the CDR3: TGTGCCAGCAGTGCCCCACAGGGGTCCCAAGTTTACGAGCAGTACTTC.

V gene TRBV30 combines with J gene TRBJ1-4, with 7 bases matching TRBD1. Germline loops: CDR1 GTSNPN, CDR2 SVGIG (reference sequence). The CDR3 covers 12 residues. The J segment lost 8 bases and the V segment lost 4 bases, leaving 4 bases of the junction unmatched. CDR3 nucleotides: TGTGCCTGGAAGGGGGCAGCAGAAAAACTGTTTTTT. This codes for CAWKGAAEKLFF.

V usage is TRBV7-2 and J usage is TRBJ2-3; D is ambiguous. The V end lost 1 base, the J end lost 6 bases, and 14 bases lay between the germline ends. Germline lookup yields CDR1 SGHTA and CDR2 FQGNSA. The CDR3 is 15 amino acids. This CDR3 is CASSLVPERPDTQYF. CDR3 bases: TGTGCCAGCAGCTTAGTCCCAGAGAGGCCCGATACGCAGTATTTT.

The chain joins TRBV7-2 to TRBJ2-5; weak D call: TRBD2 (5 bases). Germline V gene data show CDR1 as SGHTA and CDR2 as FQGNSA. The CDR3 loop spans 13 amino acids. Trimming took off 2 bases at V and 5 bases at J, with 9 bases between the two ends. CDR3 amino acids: CASSLSGGETQYF. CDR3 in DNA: TGTGCCAGCAGCTTAAGCGGTGGGGAGACCCAGTACTTC. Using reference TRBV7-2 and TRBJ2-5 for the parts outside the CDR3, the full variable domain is GAGVSQSPSNKVTEKGKDVELRCDPISGHTALYWYRQSLGQGLEFLIYFQGNSAPDKSGLPSDRFSAERTGGSVSTLTIQRTQQEDSAVYLCASSLSGGETQYFGPGTRLLVL.

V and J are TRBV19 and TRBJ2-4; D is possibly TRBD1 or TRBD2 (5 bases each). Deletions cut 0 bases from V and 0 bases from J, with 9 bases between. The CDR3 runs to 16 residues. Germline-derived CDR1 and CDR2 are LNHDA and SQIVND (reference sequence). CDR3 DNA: TGTGCCAGTAGTATAGAGGCAGGGACAGCCAAAAACATTCAGTACTTC. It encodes CASSIEAGTAKNIQYF. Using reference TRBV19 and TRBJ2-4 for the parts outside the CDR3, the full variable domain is DGGITQSPKYLFRKEGQNVTLSCEQNLNHDAMYWYRQDPGQGLRLIYYSQIVNDFQKGDIAEGYSVSREKKESFPLTVTSAQKNPTAFYLCASSIEAGTAKNIQYFGAGTRLSVL.

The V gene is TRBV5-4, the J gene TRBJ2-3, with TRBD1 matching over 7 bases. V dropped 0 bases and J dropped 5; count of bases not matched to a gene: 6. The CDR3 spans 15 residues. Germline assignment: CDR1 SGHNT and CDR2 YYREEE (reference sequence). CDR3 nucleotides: TGTGCCAGCAGCTTGGAGGGGGCTTTGGGAGATACGCAGTATTTT. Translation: CASSLEGALGDTQYF.

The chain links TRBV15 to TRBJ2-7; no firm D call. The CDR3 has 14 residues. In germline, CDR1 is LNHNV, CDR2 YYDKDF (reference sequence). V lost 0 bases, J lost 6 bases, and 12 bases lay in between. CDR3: CATSRDAHRFEQYF. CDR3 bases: TGTGCCACCAGCAGAGATGCCCATCGGTTCGAGCAGTACTTC.

CDR3 DNA sequence: TGTGCCATCAGTGAGCGCCAGGAGAACACTGAAGCTTTCTTT. Translated: CAISERQENTEAFF. This chain links TRBV10-3 with TRBJ1-1, with D hard to call. Between the trimmed V and J ends, which lost 2 bases and 1 base, there was a span of 8 bases. This CDR3 is 14 amino acids long. Germline loops: CDR1 ENHRY, CDR2 SYGVKD.

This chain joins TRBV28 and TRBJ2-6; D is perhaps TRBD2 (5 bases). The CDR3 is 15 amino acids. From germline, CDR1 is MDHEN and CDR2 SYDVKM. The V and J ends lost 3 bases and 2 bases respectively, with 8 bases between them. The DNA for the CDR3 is TGTGCCAGCAGTTTGCCCGGGACTGGGGCCAACGTCCTGACTTTC. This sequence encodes CASSLPGTGANVLTF.

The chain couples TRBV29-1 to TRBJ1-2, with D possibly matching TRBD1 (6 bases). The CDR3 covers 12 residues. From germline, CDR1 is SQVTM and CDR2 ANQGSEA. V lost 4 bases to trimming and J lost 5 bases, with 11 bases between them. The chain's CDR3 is CSVGQGRYGYTF. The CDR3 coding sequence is TGCAGCGTTGGGCAGGGGAGGTATGGCTACACCTTC.

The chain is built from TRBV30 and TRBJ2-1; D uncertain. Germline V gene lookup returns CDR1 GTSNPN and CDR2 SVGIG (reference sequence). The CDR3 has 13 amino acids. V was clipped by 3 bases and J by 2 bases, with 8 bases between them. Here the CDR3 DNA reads TGTGCCTGGAGGCAGGACCCCTACAATGAGCAGTTCTTC. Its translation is CAWRQDPYNEQFF.

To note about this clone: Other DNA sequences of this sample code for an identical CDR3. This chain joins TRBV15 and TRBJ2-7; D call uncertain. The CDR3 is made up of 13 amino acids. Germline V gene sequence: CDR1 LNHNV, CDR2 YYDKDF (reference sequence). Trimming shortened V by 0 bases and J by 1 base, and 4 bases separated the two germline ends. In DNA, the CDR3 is TGTGCCACCAGCAGAGATCCATCCTACGAGCAGTACTTC. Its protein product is CATSRDPSYEQYF. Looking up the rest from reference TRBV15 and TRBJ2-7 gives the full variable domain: DAMVIQNPRYQVTQFGKPVTLSCSQTLNHNVMYWYQQKSSQAPKLLFHYYDKDFNNEADTPDNFQSRRPNTSFCFLDIRSPGLGDTAMYLCATSRDPSYEQYFGPGTRLTVT.

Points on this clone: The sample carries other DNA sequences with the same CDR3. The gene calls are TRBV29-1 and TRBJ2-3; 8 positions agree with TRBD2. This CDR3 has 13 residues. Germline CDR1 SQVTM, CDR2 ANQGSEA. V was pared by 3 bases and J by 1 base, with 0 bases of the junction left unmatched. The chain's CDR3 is CSVEREGTDTQYF. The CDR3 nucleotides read TGCAGCGTTGAGCGGGAGGGCACAGATACGCAGTATTTT.

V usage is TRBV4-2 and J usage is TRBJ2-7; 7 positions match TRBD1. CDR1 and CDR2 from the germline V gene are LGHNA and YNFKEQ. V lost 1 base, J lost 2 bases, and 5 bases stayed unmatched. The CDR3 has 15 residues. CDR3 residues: CASSQGQGVPYEQYF. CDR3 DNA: TGTGCCAGCAGCCAAGGGCAGGGGGTACCCTACGAGCAGTACTTC.

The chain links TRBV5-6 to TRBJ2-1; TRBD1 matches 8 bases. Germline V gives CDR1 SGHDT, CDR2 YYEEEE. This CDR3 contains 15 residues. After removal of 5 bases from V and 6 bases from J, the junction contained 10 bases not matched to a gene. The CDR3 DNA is TGTGCCAGCAGTAAAGGGACAGGTAGTTTCAATGAGCAGTTCTTC. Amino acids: CASSKGTGSFNEQFF.

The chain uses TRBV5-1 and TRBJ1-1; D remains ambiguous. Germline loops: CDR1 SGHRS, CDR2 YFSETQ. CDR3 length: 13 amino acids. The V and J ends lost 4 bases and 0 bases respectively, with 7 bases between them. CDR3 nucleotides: TGCGCCAGCAGCCTGGGAATGAACACTGAAGCTTTCTTT. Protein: CASSLGMNTEAFF.

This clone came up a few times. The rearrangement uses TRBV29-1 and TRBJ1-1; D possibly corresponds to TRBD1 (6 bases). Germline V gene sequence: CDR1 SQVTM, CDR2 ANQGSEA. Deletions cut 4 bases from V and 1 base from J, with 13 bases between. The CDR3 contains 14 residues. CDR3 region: CSVVGGRTNTEAFF. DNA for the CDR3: TGCAGCGTTGTTGGGGGCCGTACGAACACTGAAGCTTTCTTT.

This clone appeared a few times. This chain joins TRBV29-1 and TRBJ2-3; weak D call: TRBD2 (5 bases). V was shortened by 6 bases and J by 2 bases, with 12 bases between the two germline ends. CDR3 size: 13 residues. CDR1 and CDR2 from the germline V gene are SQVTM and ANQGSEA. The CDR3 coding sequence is TGCAGCGTGACGGGAAGGCTCACAGATACGCAGTATTTT. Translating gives CSVTGRLTDTQYF.

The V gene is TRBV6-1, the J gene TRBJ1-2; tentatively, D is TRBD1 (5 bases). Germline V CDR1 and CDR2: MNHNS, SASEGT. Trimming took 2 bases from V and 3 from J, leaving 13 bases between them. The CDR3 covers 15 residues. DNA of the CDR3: TGTGCCAGCAGTGAACAGGGAGCGTTGGACTATGGCTACACCTTC. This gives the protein CASSEQGALDYGYTF.

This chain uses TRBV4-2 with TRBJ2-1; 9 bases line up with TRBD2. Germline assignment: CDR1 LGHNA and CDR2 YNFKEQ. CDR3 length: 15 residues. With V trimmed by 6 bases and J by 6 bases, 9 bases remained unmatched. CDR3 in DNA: TGTGCCAGCAGGATCCTAGCGGGAACGGTCAATGAGCAGTTCTTC. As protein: CASRILAGTVNEQFF.

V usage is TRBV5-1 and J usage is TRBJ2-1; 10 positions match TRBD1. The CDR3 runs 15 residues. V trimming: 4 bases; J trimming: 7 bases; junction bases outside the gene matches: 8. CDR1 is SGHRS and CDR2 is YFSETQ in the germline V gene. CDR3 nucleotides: TGCGCCAGCAGCGCTCGACAGGGGGCCAAGAATGAGCAGTTCTTC. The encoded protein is CASSARQGAKNEQFF.

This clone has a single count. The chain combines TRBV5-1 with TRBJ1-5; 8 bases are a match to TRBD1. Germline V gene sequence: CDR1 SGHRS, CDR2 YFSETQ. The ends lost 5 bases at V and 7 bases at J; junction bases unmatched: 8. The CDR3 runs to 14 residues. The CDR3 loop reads CASSPDRVGQPQHF. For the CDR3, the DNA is TGCGCCAGCAGTCCGGACAGGGTAGGACAGCCCCAGCATTTT.

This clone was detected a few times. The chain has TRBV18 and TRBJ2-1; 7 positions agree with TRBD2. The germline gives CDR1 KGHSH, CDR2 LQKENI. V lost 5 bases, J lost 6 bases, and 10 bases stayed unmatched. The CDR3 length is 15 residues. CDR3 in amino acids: CASSSFAGTINEQFF. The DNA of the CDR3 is TGTGCCAGCTCATCTTTTGCCGGGACTATCAATGAGCAGTTCTTC.

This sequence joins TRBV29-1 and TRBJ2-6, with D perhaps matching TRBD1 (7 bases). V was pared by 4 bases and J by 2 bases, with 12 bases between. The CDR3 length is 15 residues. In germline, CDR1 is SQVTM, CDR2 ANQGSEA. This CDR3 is CSVGGGGAGANVLTF. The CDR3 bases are TGCAGCGTTGGCGGAGGGGGCGCTGGGGCCAACGTCCTGACTTTC.